The present T cell receptor beta chain was sequenced within a study of T cell changes during pregnancy in multiple sclerosis. Looked up from germline, CDR1 is SGDLS and CDR2 is YYNGEE. The V and J ends lost 3 bases and 0 bases, in that order; junction bases with no gene match: 5. This CDR3 has 16 residues. TCRdb's copy holds only in-frame clones and misses some; the assay was immunoSEQ multiplex PCR. The repertoire holds approximately 70,000 clones, with around 90% as singletons. The specimen was peripheral blood, collected in the first trimester of pregnancy. The receptor's source is a female donor in good health, enrolled as a control in a pregnancy study. V and J are TRBV9 and TRBJ2-1, with 8 bases matching TRBD1. Written as DNA, the CDR3 is TGTGCCAGCAGCGACCCCGGGACAGGCTCCTACAATGAGCAGTTCTTC. Its translation is CASSDPGTGSYNEQFF.